This T cell receptor (beta chain) was profiled in a study of OX40 agonist ivuxolimab in advanced cancers. For the study at large: Patients received intravenous ivuxolimab every 2 weeks at 0.01 to 10 mg/kg. A male proportion of just over 80% was recorded, with mean age around 64 years and range about 20 to 79. Findings of the study overall: Dosing at 0.1 to 3.0 mg/kg was accompanied by clonal expansion of CD4+ and CD8+ blood T cells by week 6.

Any history of autoimmune disease or systemic immunosuppression disqualified patients. This clone was seen more than once but under ten times. The antigen remains undetermined. The CDR3 covers 12 residues. Germline V gene data show CDR1 as LGHNT and CDR2 as FRNRAP. Trimming removed 3 bases at V and 11 bases at J, with 13 bases between. The assay was immunoSEQ multiplex PCR, and TCRdb's table has in-frame clones only and misses some. The data contain 20,000 to 25,000 clones, approximately 80% of them singletons. The source was CD4+ or CD8+ T cells sorted from blood, collected in a trial of the OX40 agonist ivuxolimab. This chain uses TRBV12-5 with TRBJ1-1, with D uncertain. This clonotype originated in an adult with an advanced solid tumor such as melanoma, head and neck, liver or kidney cancer. This CDR3 is CASGFWLNVAFF. The CDR3 DNA sequence: TGTGCTAGTGGTTTTTGGTTAAATGTGGCTTTCTTT. The variable domain in full, with the rest retrieved from reference TRBV12-5 and TRBJ1-1, is DARVTQTPRHKVTEMGQEVTMRCQPILGHNTVFWYRQTMMQGLELLAYFRNRAPLDDSGMPKDRFSAEMPDATLATLKIQPSEPRDSAVYFCASGFWLNVAFFGQGTRLTVV.